The 24 T cell receptor beta chains reported below all come from one sample, sequenced in a study of blood T cells in healthy people across ages (dated by TCRdb to about 2015). Library preparation was by 5' RACE. The sequencer was an Illumina HiSeq 2500. A second roughly 6 to 12 cycle PCR used a sample-barcoded 5' primer and a J-beta primer mix. The public reads were quality trimmed at Q25 with fastp and then assembled into clones with MiXCR by TCRdb, keeping productive beta chains. Rows are unified per CDR3 protein, each entry keeping the most common DNA and genes. This sample holds 1.5 million to 2 million distinct CDR3 sequences; over 25% were observed only once. Together, the top ten hold more than 6% of the sample. Sequencing was performed on blood. The receptor set was obtained from a woman in her thirties in good health.

Only a few counts were recorded for this clonotype. The chain carries TRBV3-1 and TRBJ2-5; D may be TRBD2 (5 bases). The V gene's germline CDR1 is LGHDT and CDR2 YNNKEL (reference sequence). The CDR3 is made up of 14 amino acids. The V end was cut by 0 bases, the J end by 4 bases, with 9 bases between. The CDR3 is CASSQEVAGETQYF. The CDR3, as DNA: TGTGCCAGCAGCCAAGAAGTGGCGGGAGAGACCCAGTACTTC.

This clonotype was seen a few times. The chain recombines TRBV6-6 with TRBJ2-3, with 9 bases identical to TRBD2. Germline V gives CDR1 MNHNY, CDR2 SVGAGI (reference sequence). The CDR3 has 15 amino acids. Trimming removed 9 bases from V and 6 bases from J; junction bases left unmatched: 13. CDR3 region: CASGFSGGLKDTQYF. The CDR3 nucleotides are TGTGCCAGTGGGTTTAGCGGGGGCCTAAAGGATACGCAGTATTTT.

This clonotype was counted only a few times. V gene TRBV6-6 combines with J gene TRBJ1-5; D may be TRBD1 (5 bases). Germline V CDR1 and CDR2: MNHNY, SVGAGI (reference sequence). V lost 2 bases to trimming and J lost 0 bases, with 14 bases between them. The CDR3 totals 17 residues. The CDR3 sequence: CASSYRRKTASNQPQHF. The CDR3 nucleotides are TGTGCCAGCAGTTACAGGAGAAAGACAGCTAGCAATCAGCCCCAGCATTTT.

CDR3 region: CASRVAGSCYEQYF. For the CDR3, the DNA is TGTGCCAGCAGGGTAGCGGGGTCCTGTTACGAGCAGTACTTC. The chain recombines TRBV6-1 with TRBJ2-7; 8 bases match TRBD2. V was pared by 6 bases and J by 4 bases, with 8 bases of the junction left unmatched. The germline V gene encodes CDR1 MNHNS and CDR2 SASEGT. The CDR3 runs to 14 residues.

Only a few counts were recorded for this clonotype. The rearrangement uses TRBV12-3 or TRBV12-4 and TRBJ2-1; 8 bases align to TRBD2. Unmatched junction bases numbered 4, after V lost 3 bases and J lost 6 bases. This CDR3 has 14 amino acids. CDR3 sequence reads: CASSFTGTSNEQFF. The CDR3, as DNA: TGTGCCAGCAGTTTTACTGGGACTAGCAATGAGCAGTTCTTC.

The chain carries TRBV29-1 and TRBJ1-5; D is ambiguous. Germline assignment: CDR1 SQVTM and CDR2 ANQGSEA. Deletions cut 7 bases from V and 7 bases from J, with 17 bases between. The CDR3 totals 13 residues. Here the CDR3 DNA reads TGCAGCGCCACGGACGGACCCGTGCAGCCCCAGCATTTT. This encodes CSATDGPVQPQHF.

At least ten counts were recorded for this clonotype. V and J are TRBV12-3 or TRBV12-4 and TRBJ2-7; D perhaps matches TRBD2 (5 bases). The CDR3 totals 15 residues. V dropped 7 bases and J dropped 5 bases, with 21 bases sitting between them. The CDR3 region is CASNLGSIGRDEQYF. The DNA of the CDR3 is TGTGCCAGCAACTTGGGGAGTATTGGCCGGGACGAGCAGTACTTC.

This clonotype was seen a handful of times. The chain's CDR3 is CASVRPPDTQYF. The CDR3 nucleotides are TGTGCCAGCGTGAGGCCCCCAGATACGCAGTATTTT. This chain links TRBV7-2 with TRBJ2-3, with D unclear. Per the germline V gene, CDR1 is SGHTA and CDR2 is FQGNSA. V dropped 8 bases and J dropped 4 bases, with 10 bases sitting between them. The CDR3 spans 12 residues.

The CDR3 region is CASSEVAAPPKNIQYF. The CDR3 DNA follows: TGTGCCAGCAGTGAAGTTGCGGCCCCCCCCAAAAACATTCAGTACTTC. This chain joins TRBV27 and TRBJ2-7; D unresolved. The assigned J gene may be wrong: the sequence end matches TRBJ2-4 better. The CDR3 runs 16 residues. Germline V gene data show CDR1 as MNHEY and CDR2 as SMNVEV (reference sequence).

Notes on this clonotype: Because the CDR3 is missing its conserved closing phenylalanine or tryptophan, this is likely a read error. V usage is TRBV6-1 and J usage is TRBJ2-7, with TRBD1 as a possible D gene (6 bases). CDR3 length equals 15 residues. Trimming removed 2 bases from V and 3 bases from J, with 14 bases in between. The V gene's germline CDR1 is MNHNS and CDR2 SASEGT. The CDR3 spells CASSELPGQNYEQYC. In DNA form, the CDR3 reads TGTGCCAGCAGTGAACTTCCGGGACAAAACTACGAGCAGTACTGC.

This chain joins TRBV27 and TRBJ2-7, with a possible D match to TRBD2 (5 bases). Germline V gene sequence: CDR1 MNHEY, CDR2 SMNVEV (reference sequence). V was pared by 2 bases and J by 7 bases, with 12 bases between. The CDR3 has 13 residues. The CDR3: CASSLMRANEQYF. The DNA of the CDR3 is TGTGCCAGCAGTTTAATGAGGGCCAATGAGCAGTACTTC.

The chain carries TRBV29-1 and TRBJ2-7; unclear D gene. V was pared by 4 bases and J by 5 bases, with 9 bases between. Germline V gene sequence: CDR1 SQVTM, CDR2 ANQGSEA. The CDR3 runs 11 residues. This CDR3 reads CSVGDWDEQYF. CDR3 bases: TGCAGCGTTGGTGATTGGGACGAGCAGTACTTC.

This chain connects TRBV6-6 to TRBJ2-7; 7 bases are a match to TRBD2. CDR3 length equals 15 residues. The V segment lost 6 bases and the J segment 0 bases; nucleotides outside the gene matches: 8. Germline CDR1 and CDR2: MNHNY and SVGAGI (reference sequence). The CDR3, as DNA: TGTGCCAGCAGCCTTCTAGCGGAAAGCTCCTACGAGCAGTACTTC. Amino acid sequence: CASSLLAESSYEQYF.

The chain couples TRBV20-1 to TRBJ1-1; 8 nucleotides align to TRBD1. V lost 5 bases and J lost 0; bases outside the gene matches: 5. This CDR3 is 14 amino acids long. Germline V lookup: CDR1 DFQATT, CDR2 SNEGSKA (reference sequence). In DNA, the CDR3 is TGCAGTGCTCCAGGGGGCTCCATGAACACTGAAGCTTTCTTT. This sequence encodes CSAPGGSMNTEAFF.

The V call is TRBV4-3, the J call TRBJ2-3, with D uncertain. The V and J ends lost 5 bases and 3 bases respectively, with 12 bases between them. The germline V gene encodes CDR1 LGHNA and CDR2 YSLEER. The CDR3 contains 14 residues. The CDR3 nucleotides are TGCGCCAGCAGCAATGGTGGATCTACAGATACGCAGTATTTT. Translating it yields CASSNGGSTDTQYF.

This clonotype has at least ten counts. This rearrangement joins TRBV7-2 to TRBJ2-6, with D uncertain. V lost 1 base and J lost 0, with 13 bases in between. This CDR3 spans 18 amino acids. The V gene's germline CDR1 is SGHTA and CDR2 FQGNSA. In DNA, the CDR3 is TGTGCCAGCAGCTTAGGGTCCTTTGCTTACTCTGGGGCCAACGTCCTGACTTTC. Translating gives CASSLGSFAYSGANVLTF.

This clonotype was counted only a few times. This chain uses TRBV5-6 with TRBJ1-5, with D possibly TRBD1 on 5 matching bases. V was clipped by 6 bases and J by 5 bases, with 18 bases between them. This CDR3 comprises 15 residues. Germline V CDR1 and CDR2: SGHDT, YYEEEE. The CDR3 bases are TGTGCCAGCACGGGGGGACCGCTCGGAGATCAGCCCCAGCATTTT. Its translation: CASTGGPLGDQPQHF.

The rearrangement uses TRBV5-5 and TRBJ2-1; 8 positions agree with TRBD2. The CDR3 runs 15 residues. With 0 bases clipped from V and 7 bases from J, the junction kept 6 bases outside the gene matches. CDR1 is SGHKS, CDR2 YYEKEE, per germline (reference sequence). The DNA for the CDR3 is TGTGCCAGCAGCTTGGGGCCAGGACTAGCAAATGAGCAGTTCTTC. It codes for CASSLGPGLANEQFF. Together with reference TRBV5-5 and TRBJ2-1, the CDR3 gives the full variable domain: DAGVTQSPTHLIKTRGQQVTLRCSPISGHKSVSWYQQVLGQGPQFIFQYYEKEERGRGNFPDRFSARQFPNYSSELNVNALLLGDSALYLCASSLGPGLANEQFFGPGTRLTVL.

The chain uses TRBV6-6 and TRBJ1-5; the D is unclear. In germline, CDR1 is MNHNY, CDR2 SVGAGI (reference sequence). CDR3 length equals 14 residues. V was pared by 6 bases and J by 1 base, with 10 bases between. The CDR3 is CASRTSRSNQPQHF. The CDR3 nucleotides read TGTGCCAGCAGAACGAGCAGGAGCAATCAGCCCCAGCATTTT.

V and J are TRBV20-1 and TRBJ2-5; D remains ambiguous. Germline V gene data show CDR1 as DFQATT and CDR2 as SNEGSKA (reference sequence). The CDR3 sequence is 13 residues long. V lost 6 bases and J 5 bases, leaving 16 bases between the germline ends. In nucleotides, the CDR3 is TGCAGTGCCCAGGACCCCCTGGTGGAGACCCAGTACTTC. This sequence encodes CSAQDPLVETQYF.

The rearrangement links TRBV5-1 to TRBJ2-7; D is uncertain. The CDR3 is 13 residues long. V was shortened by 5 bases and J by 3 bases, with 12 bases between the two germline ends. CDR1 is SGHRS, CDR2 YFSETQ, per germline. This CDR3 is CASRTTDGYEQYF. As DNA, the CDR3 is TGCGCCAGCAGAACAACAGACGGCTACGAGCAGTACTTC.

In the case of this clonotype: A much larger clone is a single base away; this may be a read error. This chain joins TRBV7-2 and TRBJ2-5; perhaps TRBD2 as D (7 bases). The J call could be wrong; TRBJ2-7 is a better fit for the DNA end. Germline CDR1 is SGHTA and CDR2 is FQGNSA. This CDR3 comprises 13 residues. The CDR3 sequence is CASGFRGAPEQYF. The CDR3 DNA follows: TGTGCCAGCGGTTTCCGGGGGGCACCCGAGCAGTACTTC.

This sequence joins TRBV20-1 and TRBJ1-4; 8 bases are a match to TRBD1. The V segment lost 5 bases and the J segment 7 bases; nucleotides outside the gene matches: 6. This CDR3 region has 13 residues. CDR1 is DFQATT, CDR2 SNEGSKA, per germline (reference sequence). CDR3 protein: CSAFQGAGEKLFF. In nucleotides, the CDR3 is TGCAGTGCTTTTCAGGGGGCAGGTGAAAAACTGTTTTTT.

The chain couples TRBV10-2 to TRBJ2-1; 7 bases fit TRBD2. V lost 6 bases and J lost 7; bases outside the gene matches: 9. CDR3 length equals 14 residues. Germline loops: CDR1 WSHSY, CDR2 SAAADI. The CDR3 spells CASRGSGGGNEQFF. The CDR3 region has the DNA TGCGCCAGCAGGGGTTCGGGGGGTGGTAATGAGCAGTTCTTC.